One sample yielded the 23 T cell receptor beta chains listed below, sequenced in a study of T-cell memory formation after mild COVID-19. MiXCR was run by TCRdb on the 5' RACE reads, yielding one entry per CDR3 protein. The sample has about 560,000 distinct CDR3 sequences, about a sixth seen once. The sample consisted of PBMCs or a T cell subset sorted from them (not recorded which). Receptor source: an adult woman who had mild COVID-19 (a few samples of this study predate the infection). Cell type and time point are not known.

This clonotype was counted only a few times. This chain uses TRBV2 with TRBJ2-1, with TRBD2 matching over 13 bases. With 1 base clipped from V and 4 bases from J, the junction kept 4 bases outside the gene matches. Germline V gene data show CDR1 as SNHLY and CDR2 as FYNNEI. CDR3 length equals 17 residues. CDR3 sequence: CASSEVRGLAGYNEQFF. In nucleotides, the CDR3 is TGTGCCAGCAGTGAAGTTCGGGGACTAGCGGGATACAATGAGCAGTTCTTC.

The table lists this clonotype with a few counts. V gene TRBV24-1 combines with J gene TRBJ2-1, with D uncertain. V dropped 7 bases and J dropped 9 bases, with 9 bases sitting between them. The CDR3 totals 11 residues. Per germline, CDR1 KGHDR and CDR2 SFDVKD. CDR3 coding DNA: TGTGCCACCAGAAGCCGTCTTGAGCAGTTCTTC. This translates into CATRSRLEQFF.

This clonotype occurred a few times. This CDR3 is CASNAYEQYF. As DNA, the CDR3 is TGTGCCAGCAACGCCTACGAGCAGTACTTC. The V and J genes are TRBV6-1 and TRBJ2-7; D call uncertain. In germline, CDR1 is MNHNS, CDR2 SASEGT. V was trimmed by 7 bases and J by 2 bases, leaving 3 bases between them. The CDR3 runs 10 residues.

This clonotype was found a few times. The chain employs TRBV9 and TRBJ2-7; unclear D gene. Germline values: CDR1 SGDLS, CDR2 YYNGEE. The CDR3 is 14 residues long. Trimming shortened V by 0 bases and J by 5 bases, and 12 bases separated the two germline ends. DNA for the CDR3: TGTGCCAGCAGCGTAGCTAGTGGTCGCGACGAGCAGTACTTC. Translating it yields CASSVASGRDEQYF.

This clonotype appeared a few times. V gene TRBV6-5 combines with J gene TRBJ2-7; maybe TRBD2 (6 bases). Per germline, CDR1 MNHEY and CDR2 SVGAGI. This CDR3 comprises 18 residues. Trimming took 4 bases from V and 2 from J, leaving 24 bases between them. This chain's CDR3 is CASSSGLIGSGLPYEQYF. The CDR3 coding sequence is TGTGCCAGCAGTTCGGGACTCATAGGAAGTGGACTCCCCTACGAGCAGTACTTC.

The V gene is TRBV12-3 or TRBV12-4, the J gene TRBJ2-1, with D maybe TRBD1 (5 bases). The CDR3 totals 16 residues. The V and J ends lost 0 bases and 10 bases respectively, with 19 bases between them. The CDR3 bases are TGTGCCAGCAGTTTAGCGCACAGGCGCAGCTCCTGGGAGCAGTTCTTC. Residues: CASSLAHRRSSWEQFF.

This clonotype was detected a few times. V usage is TRBV12-3 or TRBV12-4 and J usage is TRBJ1-4; possible D gene TRBD1, 6 bases. The germline V and J ends were trimmed by 7 bases and 7 bases, with 16 bases remaining between them. This CDR3 has 14 amino acids. In DNA form, the CDR3 reads TGTGCCAGCACCTTCAGGGGCGCGGTTGAAAAACTGTTTTTT. It encodes CASTFRGAVEKLFF.

The chain employs TRBV18 and TRBJ1-1; TRBD1 agrees at 8 bases. The germline gives CDR1 KGHSH, CDR2 LQKENI. V was clipped by 1 base and J by 1 base; unmatched bases: 8. This CDR3 region has 17 residues. The CDR3 nucleotides read TGTGCCAGCTCACCACATAGGCAGGGGGCGAGGAACACTGAAGCTTTCTTT. This translates into CASSPHRQGARNTEAFF.

This clonotype occurred a few times. The chain combines TRBV7-3 with TRBJ2-3, with TRBD2 as a possible D gene (6 bases). The CDR3 consists of 19 residues. From germline, CDR1 is SGHTA and CDR2 FQGTGA. V lost 1 base and J lost 1, with 21 bases in between. This CDR3 reads CASSLRAPVGGVRTDTQYF. The CDR3 DNA reads TGTGCCAGCAGCTTAAGGGCGCCCGTAGGCGGGGTGCGCACAGATACGCAGTATTTT.

The table lists this clonotype with a few counts. The rearrangement uses TRBV6-5 and TRBJ2-1, with 10 bases that match TRBD1. J was trimmed by 8 bases and V by 3 bases; bases with no gene match: 13. This CDR3 is built from 17 residues. CDR1 MNHEY and CDR2 SVGAGI come from the germline V gene. The CDR3: CASSYSAAGQGIHEQFF. The CDR3 coding sequence is TGTGCCAGCAGTTATTCCGCCGCGGGACAGGGGATCCATGAGCAGTTCTTC.

The chain combines TRBV11-3 with TRBJ2-1, with TRBD2 as a possible D gene (5 bases). Trimming stripped 5 bases from V and 5 bases from J, with 10 bases between. CDR3 size: 13 residues. Germline V gene sequence: CDR1 SGHNT, CDR2 YENEEA. For the CDR3, the DNA is TGTGCCAGCAGCCAAACTAGTAACAATGAGCAGTTCTTC. Translated: CASSQTSNNEQFF. Filled out from reference TRBV11-3 and TRBJ2-1, the complete variable domain reads EAGVVQSPRYKIIEKKQPVAFWCNPISGHNTLYWYLQNLGQGPELLIRYENEEAVDDSQLPKDRFSAERLKGVDSTLKIQPAELGDSAVYLCASSQTSNNEQFFGPGTRLTVL.

The rearrangement uses TRBV12-3 or TRBV12-4 and TRBJ2-1, with 15 bases fitting TRBD2. V lost 5 bases and J lost 9; bases outside the gene matches: 5. This CDR3 is built from 15 residues. The CDR3 region is CASSPTGLAGGEQFF. DNA for the CDR3: TGTGCCAGCAGTCCAACGGGACTAGCGGGGGGTGAGCAGTTCTTC.

The V and J genes are TRBV7-9 and TRBJ2-3; D ambiguous. The CDR3 spans 17 residues. Germline CDR1 reads SEHNR; CDR2 reads FQNEAQ (reference sequence). The germline V and J ends were trimmed by 5 bases and 4 bases, with 22 bases remaining between them. CDR3 amino acids: CASSGRWEGARADTQYF. For the CDR3, the DNA is TGTGCCAGCAGCGGCCGCTGGGAAGGCGCTCGTGCAGATACGCAGTATTTT.

This clonotype turned up a few times. The genes are TRBV7-8 and TRBJ2-3, with 11 bases identical to TRBD2. CDR1 is SGHVS, CDR2 FQNEAQ, per germline. V dropped 6 bases and J dropped 6; count of bases not matched to a gene: 11. The CDR3 loop spans 16 amino acids. In nucleotides, the CDR3 is TGTGCCAGCAGACCTACTAGCGGGGGCTTCGTGGATACGCAGTATTTT. Amino acids: CASRPTSGGFVDTQYF.

In this sample, this clonotype turned up a few times. The CDR3 reads CASSTEWETQYF. The CDR3 DNA reads TGTGCCAGTAGTACGGAGTGGGAGACCCAGTACTTC. The V gene is TRBV19, the J gene TRBJ2-5; D ambiguous. The CDR3 loop spans 12 amino acids. CDR1 LNHDA and CDR2 SQIVND come from the germline V gene (reference sequence). With 4 bases removed from V and 5 bases from J, the gap between germline ends came to 8 bases.

This clonotype has more than one count but fewer than ten. The chain has TRBV3-1 and TRBJ2-7, with 15 bases identical to TRBD2. V lost 3 bases and J lost 4; bases outside the gene matches: 1. The CDR3 is 15 residues long. Germline V gives CDR1 LGHDT, CDR2 YNNKEL (reference sequence). The DNA for the CDR3 is TGTGCCAGCAGCCATGGGACTAGCGGGGGGTACGAGCAGTACTTC. The encoded protein is CASSHGTSGGYEQYF.

This rearrangement joins TRBV3-1 to TRBJ1-1, with a tentative D call TRBD1 (6 bases). The CDR3 is 17 residues long. Germline CDR1 LGHDT, CDR2 YNNKEL (reference sequence). With 0 bases removed from V and 1 base from J, the gap between germline ends came to 15 bases. The CDR3 nucleotides are TGTGCCAGCAGCCAAGATTCGGGGGGCAGAGGGAACACTGAAGCTTTCTTT. Translation gives CASSQDSGGRGNTEAFF. Combining the CDR3 with reference TRBV3-1 and TRBJ1-1 gives the whole variable domain DTAVSQTPKYLVTQMGNDKSIKCEQNLGHDTMYWYKQDSKKFLKIMFSYNNKELIINETVPNRFSPKSPDKAHLNLHINSLELGDSAVYFCASSQDSGGRGNTEAFFGQGTRLTVV.

This clonotype was counted ten times or more. V and J are TRBV7-2 and TRBJ2-7; tentatively, D is TRBD1 (6 bases). The CDR3 consists of 14 residues. The germline gives CDR1 SGHTA, CDR2 FQGNSA. With 7 bases removed from V and 3 bases from J, the gap between germline ends came to 16 bases. This chain's CDR3 is CASTGAGVGYEQYF. The CDR3 coding sequence is TGTGCCAGCACTGGGGCAGGGGTTGGCTACGAGCAGTACTTC. Full variable domain (remainder filled in from reference TRBV7-2 and TRBJ2-7): GAGVSQSPSNKVTEKGKDVELRCDPISGHTALYWYRQSLGQGLEFLIYFQGNSAPDKSGLPSDRFSAERTGGSVSTLTIQRTQQEDSAVYLCASTGAGVGYEQYFGPGTRLTVT.

This clonotype occurred a few times. The chain combines TRBV9 with TRBJ2-3, with TRBD2 identical over 9 bases. CDR1 and CDR2 (germline): SGDLS, YYNGEE. There are 16 residues in the CDR3. The V segment lost 2 bases and the J segment 5 bases; nucleotides outside the gene matches: 9. The CDR3 sequence is CASSVEWRGGLDTQYF. The CDR3 DNA sequence: TGTGCCAGCAGCGTTGAGTGGCGGGGGGGCTTAGATACGCAGTATTTT.

The chain combines TRBV3-1 with TRBJ1-4; D is undetermined. The CDR3 has 15 amino acids. V lost 4 bases, J lost 10 bases, and 19 bases lay in between. Germline loops: CDR1 LGHDT, CDR2 YNNKEL (reference sequence). Here the CDR3 DNA reads TGTGCCAGCAGCCTCCGAGGACCCGGAGCGGGAAAACTGTTTTTT. Amino acids: CASSLRGPGAGKLFF.

This clonotype was counted between two and nine times. For the CDR3, the DNA is TGTGCCAGCGCCACGGGTTACAATGAGCAGTTCTTC. Its translation: CASATGYNEQFF. This sequence joins TRBV12-3 or TRBV12-4 and TRBJ2-1; no definite D call. The V end lost 8 bases, the J end lost 4 bases, and 9 bases lay between the germline ends. The CDR3 length is 12 residues.

This rearrangement joins TRBV5-5 to TRBJ2-7; 11 positions match TRBD2. Germline V gives CDR1 SGHKS, CDR2 YYEKEE (reference sequence). CDR3 length: 15 residues. The junction had 4 bases not matched to a gene; V was cut back by 2 bases and J by 3 bases. The CDR3 loop reads CASSFRLAGLYEQYF. The CDR3 DNA reads TGTGCCAGCAGCTTCCGACTAGCGGGACTCTACGAGCAGTACTTC.

The chain recombines TRBV5-1 with TRBJ1-2; D is possibly TRBD1 (5 bases). The CDR3 is made up of 15 amino acids. Germline V lookup: CDR1 SGHRS, CDR2 YFSETQ. V was pared by 4 bases and J by 4 bases, with 17 bases between. The CDR3 spells CASSPQRDSLYGYTF. The CDR3 DNA reads TGCGCCAGCAGCCCTCAGAGGGACTCTCTCTATGGCTACACCTTC.